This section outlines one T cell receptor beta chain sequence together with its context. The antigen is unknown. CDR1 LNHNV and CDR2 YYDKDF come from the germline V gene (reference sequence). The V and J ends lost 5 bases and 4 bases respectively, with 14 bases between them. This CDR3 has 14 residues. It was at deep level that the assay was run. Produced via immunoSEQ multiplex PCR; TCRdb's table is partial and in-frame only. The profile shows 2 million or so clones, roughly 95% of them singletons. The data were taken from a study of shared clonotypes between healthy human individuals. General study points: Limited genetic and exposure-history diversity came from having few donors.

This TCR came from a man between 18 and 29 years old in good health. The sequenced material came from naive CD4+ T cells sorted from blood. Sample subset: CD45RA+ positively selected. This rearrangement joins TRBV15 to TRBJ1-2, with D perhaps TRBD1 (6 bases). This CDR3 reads CATSAPGHPYGYTF. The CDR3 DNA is TGTGCCACCAGCGCTCCGGGACACCCCTATGGCTACACCTTC.